The next 30 T cell receptor beta chains were all read from a single sample in a study of blood T cell repertoires in COVID-19 (dated by TCRdb to the early 2020s). To prepare the library, the immunoSEQ multiplex PCR assay was applied. Held by TCRdb, this immuneACCESS table contains in-frame sequences only and omits some clones. Under half of the omission traces to an unresolved V gene where checked; the cause of the rest is unknown. This sample is represented by about 52,000 clones; 82% of them were singletons. Roughly 10% of the sample is in the top ten clones. Sequencing was performed on peripheral blood. All receptors come from a man at least 80 years old with COVID-19, enrolled during active disease.

This clone was seen a few times. This chain uses TRBV6-6 with TRBJ1-4; D remains unclear. The CDR3 contains 16 residues. V lost 5 bases to trimming and J lost 0 bases, with 13 bases between them. Germline V gene lookup returns CDR1 MNHNY and CDR2 SVGAGI (reference sequence). The CDR3 region is CASSRFQGATNEKLFF. CDR3 coding DNA: TGTGCCAGCAGTCGATTCCAAGGAGCAACTAATGAAAAACTGTTTTTT.

This clone was detected only a few times. The V call is TRBV19, the J call TRBJ1-5; D possibly corresponds to TRBD1 (5 bases). This CDR3 region has 16 residues. CDR1 is LNHDA and CDR2 is SQIVND in the germline V gene (reference sequence). Deletions cut 7 bases from V and 2 bases from J, with 18 bases between. The CDR3 loop reads CASTNTGGWGNQPQHF. The DNA for the CDR3 is TGTGCCAGTACCAATACGGGGGGATGGGGCAATCAGCCCCAGCATTTT. Looking up the rest from reference TRBV19 and TRBJ1-5 gives the full variable domain: DGGITQSPKYLFRKEGQNVTLSCEQNLNHDAMYWYRQDPGQGLRLIYYSQIVNDFQKGDIAEGYSVSREKKESFPLTVTSAQKNPTAFYLCASTNTGGWGNQPQHFGDGTRLSIL.

The V gene is TRBV5-4, the J gene TRBJ1-1; D is ambiguous. The CDR3 length is 15 residues. Trimming removed 1 base at V and 1 base at J, with 11 bases between. In germline, CDR1 is SGHNT, CDR2 YYREEE (reference sequence). CDR3 sequence (DNA): TGTGCCAGCAGCTTGATGGCAGGCAGGAACACTGAAGCTTTCTTT. Protein sequence: CASSLMAGRNTEAFF.

V is TRBV3-1 (or the pseudogene TRBV3-2) and J is TRBJ1-5; the D gene is possibly TRBD1 (6 bases). Trimming took off 2 bases at V and 1 base at J, with 9 bases between the two ends. The CDR3 runs 15 residues. Per germline, CDR1 LGHDT and CDR2 YNNKEL (reference sequence). CDR3 bases: TGTGCCAGCAGCCAACACAGGGAGAGCAATCAGCCCCAGCATTTT. This sequence encodes CASSQHRESNQPQHF.

The V call is TRBV2, the J call TRBJ2-1; TRBD1 matches 11 bases. Trimming took 2 bases from V and 10 from J; bases not matched to a gene: 10. The CDR3 is 16 amino acids. Germline V gene sequence: CDR1 SNHLY, CDR2 FYNNEI. CDR3 sequence (DNA): TGTGCCAGCAGTGAAAGGGGGACAGGGGGTAATAAAGAGCAGTTCTTC. Its translation: CASSERGTGGNKEQFF.

The rearrangement joins TRBV7-2 to TRBJ2-2, with 7 nucleotides matching TRBD1. CDR1 is SGHTA, CDR2 FQGNSA, per germline. The CDR3 contains 17 residues. The trim removed 5 bases at V and 3 bases at J, leaving 12 bases unmatched. The CDR3 spells CASSQRGGPGYTGELFF. In nucleotides, the CDR3 is TGTGCCAGCAGCCAACGAGGGGGCCCGGGGTACACCGGGGAGCTGTTTTTT.

The chain recombines TRBV5-1 with TRBJ2-7; TRBD1 might be the D (6 bases). CDR3 length equals 15 residues. The germline V gene has CDR1 SGHRS and CDR2 YFSETQ. Deletions cut 5 bases from V and 2 bases from J, with 17 bases between. In nucleotides, the CDR3 is TGCGCCAGCAGAGGTTCGACAGGCTTCGCCTACGAGCAGTACTTC. This translates into CASRGSTGFAYEQYF.

The chain uses TRBV7-9 and TRBJ2-1; 9 bases match TRBD2. V lost 5 bases to trimming and J lost 6 bases; unmatched junction nucleotides: 17. Per germline, CDR1 SEHNR and CDR2 FQNEAQ (reference sequence). The CDR3 length is 18 residues. CDR3 in DNA: TGTGCCAGCAGCGTACCGCCGGGACTAGCAGCAACACCCAATGAGCAGTTCTTC. This translates into CASSVPPGLAATPNEQFF. The full variable domain, rest sourced from reference TRBV7-9 and TRBJ2-1, is DTGVSQNPRHKITKRGQNVTFRCDPISEHNRLYWYRQTLGQGPEFLTYFQNEAQLEKSRLLSDRFSAERPKGSFSTLEIQRTEQGDSAMYLCASSVPPGLAATPNEQFFGPGTRLTVL.

The CDR3 loop reads CASSLAMGQGGTEAFF. CDR3 in DNA: TGCGCCAGCAGCTTGGCCATGGGTCAGGGGGGTACTGAAGCTTTCTTT. The V call is TRBV5-1, the J call TRBJ1-1, with 7 bases that match TRBD1. J lost 5 bases, V lost 0 bases, and 10 bases had no gene match. Germline-derived CDR1 and CDR2 are SGHRS and YFSETQ. The CDR3 runs to 16 residues.

The rearrangement joins TRBV2 to TRBJ2-7; a possible D gene is TRBD1 (5 bases). The CDR3 has 12 residues. The germline V gene encodes CDR1 SNHLY and CDR2 FYNNEI. Trimming cost V 5 bases and J 6 bases, with 11 bases left between them. This CDR3 is CASSPGQIEQYF. CDR3 nucleotides: TGTGCCAGCAGTCCAGGGCAAATCGAGCAGTACTTC.

The chain joins TRBV7-2 to TRBJ1-3; D call uncertain. The CDR3 spans 13 residues. The V end lost 3 bases, the J end lost 3 bases, and 6 bases lay between the germline ends. CDR1 SGHTA and CDR2 FQGNSA come from the germline V gene. The CDR3 region has the DNA TGTGCCAGCAGCTTTCCCAATGGAAACACCATATATTTT. Protein sequence: CASSFPNGNTIYF.

The count of this clone is one. This chain connects TRBV30 to TRBJ1-6; tentatively, D is TRBD1 (5 bases). The CDR3 length is 16 residues. V lost 0 bases and J 4 bases, leaving 13 bases between the germline ends. The germline CDR1 and CDR2 sequences are GTSNPN and SVGIG (reference sequence). This CDR3 reads CAWSVQVWGYNSPLHF. DNA of the CDR3: TGTGCCTGGAGTGTACAGGTTTGGGGATATAATTCACCCCTCCACTTT.

This clone appeared a single time. This sequence joins TRBV28 and TRBJ1-5; 8 bases align to TRBD1. Germline CDR1 reads MDHEN; CDR2 reads SYDVKM. The CDR3 extends over 15 amino acids. Germline trimming cut 4 bases from V and 2 bases from J; bases unmatched to any gene: 4. The CDR3 loop is CASSYGQGRNQPQHF. In nucleotides, the CDR3 is TGTGCCAGCAGTTACGGACAGGGACGCAATCAGCCCCAGCATTTT.

This chain connects TRBV7-3 to TRBJ2-7; D might be TRBD2 (7 bases). The CDR3 is 15 residues long. V was clipped by 1 base and J by 3 bases, with 13 bases between them. CDR1 and CDR2 from the germline V gene are SGHTA and FQGTGA. The CDR3 loop reads CASSLIGGDFYEQYF. The CDR3 nucleotides read TGTGCCAGCAGCTTAATAGGGGGGGACTTCTACGAGCAGTACTTC.

V usage is TRBV30 and J usage is TRBJ1-5; D is uncertain. The CDR3 spans 14 residues. Trimming shortened V by 4 bases and J by 3 bases, and 13 bases separated the two germline ends. Germline CDR1 is GTSNPN and CDR2 is SVGIG (reference sequence). In nucleotides, the CDR3 is TGTGCCTGGACCCCGTACGGACTCAATCAGCCCCAGCATTTT. Translated, it gives CAWTPYGLNQPQHF.

V and J are TRBV10-3 and TRBJ1-1; D unresolved. From germline, CDR1 is ENHRY and CDR2 SYGVKD. The CDR3 totals 14 residues. V was shortened by 11 bases and J by 1 base, with 17 bases between the two germline ends. The CDR3 DNA sequence: TGTGCCTCCTCACCGGGGATACCGAACACTGAAGCTTTCTTT. This encodes CASSPGIPNTEAFF.

V and J are TRBV4-3 and TRBJ1-2, with TRBD1 matching 7 bases. The CDR3 loop spans 14 amino acids. Per germline, CDR1 LGHNA and CDR2 YSLEER. The junction had 10 bases not matched to a gene; V was cut back by 4 bases and J by 8 bases. CDR3 DNA sequence: TGCGCCAGCAGCCCATCCCTAAGGACAGGCGGCTACACCTTC. Its protein is CASSPSLRTGGYTF.

The chain has TRBV27 and TRBJ1-1; D perhaps matches TRBD1 (5 bases). The germline gives CDR1 MNHEY, CDR2 SMNVEV (reference sequence). The CDR3 totals 15 residues. Deletions cut 5 bases from V and 4 bases from J, with 17 bases between. CDR3 loop: CASSPRGGAVTEAFF. The CDR3 DNA reads TGTGCCAGCAGTCCCCGGGGAGGGGCGGTCACTGAAGCTTTCTTT.

This chain connects TRBV28 to TRBJ1-1; 9 nucleotides line up with TRBD1. Looked up from germline, CDR1 is MDHEN and CDR2 is SYDVKM. The CDR3 extends over 15 amino acids. After removal of 4 bases from V and 2 bases from J, the junction contained 5 bases not matched to a gene. This CDR3 is CASSSPTGGNTEAFF. The CDR3 coding sequence is TGTGCCAGCAGTTCGCCCACAGGGGGCAACACTGAAGCTTTCTTT. The complete variable domain, with remaining parts taken from reference TRBV28 and TRBJ1-1, reads DVKVTQSSRYLVKRTGEKVFLECVQDMDHENMFWYRQDPGLGLRLIYFSYDVKMKEKGDIPEGYSVSREKKERFSLILESASTNQTSMYLCASSSPTGGNTEAFFGQGTRLTVV.

The chain has TRBV6-6 and TRBJ1-6; D is unresolved. The germline V and J ends were trimmed by 8 bases and 3 bases, with 17 bases remaining between them. Germline V gene sequence: CDR1 MNHNY, CDR2 SVGAGI (reference sequence). The CDR3 is made up of 16 amino acids. CDR3 region: CASLDGSDVYNSPLHF. Written as DNA, the CDR3 is TGTGCCAGCCTTGATGGCAGCGACGTCTATAATTCACCCCTCCACTTT.

This clone was observed a handful of times. The chain has TRBV10-2 and TRBJ1-3; TRBD1 might be the D (6 bases). Trimming took 7 bases from V and 1 from J, leaving 20 bases between them. There are 17 residues in the CDR3. Germline V gene sequence: CDR1 WSHSY, CDR2 SAAADI. CDR3 nucleotide sequence: TGCGCCAGCACCGAAGGACAGATCTTCGGTTCTGGAAACACCATATATTTT. This gives the protein CASTEGQIFGSGNTIYF.

This clone was observed a few times. J is TRBJ1-2 and V is TRBV4-3, with 8 bases that match TRBD1. Germline trimming cut 0 bases from V and 1 base from J; bases unmatched to any gene: 7. From germline, CDR1 is LGHNA and CDR2 YSLEER. This CDR3 spans 17 amino acids. The CDR3 here is CASSQDLGTGINYGYTF. CDR3 DNA: TGCGCCAGCAGCCAAGATCTCGGGACAGGAATTAACTATGGCTACACCTTC.

The chain combines TRBV7-2 with TRBJ1-6; tentatively, D is TRBD1 (6 bases). V lost 4 bases, J lost 9 bases, and 13 bases lay in between. Germline CDR1 reads SGHTA; CDR2 reads FQGNSA. CDR3 size: 14 residues. DNA of the CDR3: TGTGCCAGCAGCTCCTCCGGGACACGTTCACCCCTCCACTTT. Translating it yields CASSSSGTRSPLHF. Complete variable domain (other parts from reference TRBV7-2 and TRBJ1-6): GAGVSQSPSNKVTEKGKDVELRCDPISGHTALYWYRQSLGQGLEFLIYFQGNSAPDKSGLPSDRFSAERTGGSVSTLTIQRTQQEDSAVYLCASSSSGTRSPLHFGNGTRLTVT.

V gene TRBV6-2 or TRBV6-3 combines with J gene TRBJ2-1; TRBD2 matches 9 bases. V lost 0 bases and J lost 8; bases outside the gene matches: 5. CDR1 and CDR2 from the germline V gene are MNHEY and SVGEGT. The CDR3 covers 15 residues. CDR3 protein: CASSYSSGGRDEQFF. The CDR3 nucleotides are TGTGCCAGCAGTTACTCTAGCGGGGGTCGAGATGAGCAGTTCTTC.

This sequence joins TRBV6-5 and TRBJ1-5; D gene unclear. Trimming shortened V by 2 bases and J by 0 bases, and 8 bases separated the two germline ends. Germline V lookup: CDR1 MNHEY, CDR2 SVGAGI. This CDR3 has 15 residues. Here the CDR3 reads CASSYSPTSNQPQHF. CDR3 DNA sequence: TGTGCCAGCAGTTACAGCCCAACTAGCAATCAGCCCCAGCATTTT.

The V and J genes are TRBV6-2 or TRBV6-3 and TRBJ2-3; D possibly corresponds to TRBD2 (6 bases). There are 16 residues in the CDR3. Trimming took 4 bases from V and 0 from J, leaving 14 bases between them. Germline values: CDR1 MNHEY, CDR2 SVGEGT. The CDR3, as DNA: TGTGCCAGCAGTTTTGAGCCGGGACTCAGCACAGATACGCAGTATTTT. Translation gives CASSFEPGLSTDTQYF.

This chain uses TRBV7-3 with TRBJ2-5; no clear D. Germline loops: CDR1 SGHTA, CDR2 FQGTGA. V was trimmed by 5 bases and J by 9 bases, leaving 16 bases between them. This CDR3 region has 13 residues. The DNA for the CDR3 is TGTGCCAGCAGCCCAAGCGCAGAGGCATCCCAGTACTTC. Amino acids: CASSPSAEASQYF.

This chain connects TRBV7-9 to TRBJ2-1, with D perhaps matching TRBD2 (6 bases). The CDR3 is made up of 14 amino acids. V lost 4 bases to trimming and J lost 4 bases, with 11 bases between them. Germline V gene sequence: CDR1 SEHNR, CDR2 FQNEAQ (reference sequence). The CDR3 coding sequence is TGTGCCAGCAGCTCCCCCGGGACTTACAATGAGCAGTTCTTC. Amino acids: CASSSPGTYNEQFF.

The J gene is TRBJ2-1, the V gene TRBV23-1, with D perhaps TRBD1 (6 bases). TRBV23-1 falls under the ORF class, with uncertain function. Trimming removed 6 bases from V and 2 bases from J, with 11 bases in between. The CDR3 consists of 14 residues. This chain's CDR3 is CASREDRPYNEQFF. The CDR3 nucleotides read TGCGCCAGCAGGGAGGACAGACCCTACAATGAGCAGTTCTTC.

The chain employs TRBV7-2 and TRBJ1-1; D ambiguous. Deletions cut 1 base from V and 0 bases from J, with 9 bases between. The CDR3 has 15 residues. Germline V gene data show CDR1 as SGHTA and CDR2 as FQGNSA. DNA of the CDR3: TGTGCCAGCAGCTTAGGTGTCAGTATGAACACTGAAGCTTTCTTT. This sequence encodes CASSLGVSMNTEAFF.